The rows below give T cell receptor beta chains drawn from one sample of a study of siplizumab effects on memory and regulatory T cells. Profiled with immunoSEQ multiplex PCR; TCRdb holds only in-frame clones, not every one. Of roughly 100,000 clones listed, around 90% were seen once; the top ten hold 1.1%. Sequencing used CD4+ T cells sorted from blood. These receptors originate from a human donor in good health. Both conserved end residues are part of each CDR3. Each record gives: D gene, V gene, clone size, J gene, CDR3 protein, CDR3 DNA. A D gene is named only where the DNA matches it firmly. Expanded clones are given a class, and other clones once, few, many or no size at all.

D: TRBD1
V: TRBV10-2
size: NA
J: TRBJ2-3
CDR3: CASRGDRGDFFTDTQYF
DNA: TGCGCCAGCAGGGGGGACAGGGGGGACTTTTTTACAGATACGCAGTATTTT

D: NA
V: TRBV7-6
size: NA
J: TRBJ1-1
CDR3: CATATGSGTEAFF
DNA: TGTGCCACCGCGACAGGATCGGGTACTGAAGCTTTCTTT

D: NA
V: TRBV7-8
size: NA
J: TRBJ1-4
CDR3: CASSLASNNFEKLFF
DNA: TGTGCCAGCAGCTTAGCGTCCAACAACTTCGAAAAACTGTTTTTT

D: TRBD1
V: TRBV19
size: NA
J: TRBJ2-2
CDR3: CASSIGDRNTGELFF
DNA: TGTGCCAGTAGTATAGGGGACAGAAACACCGGGGAGCTGTTTTTT

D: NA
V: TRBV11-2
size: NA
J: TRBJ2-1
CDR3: CASSLTGSDYNEQFF
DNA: TGTGCCAGCAGCTTGACAGGCTCGGACTACAATGAGCAGTTCTTC

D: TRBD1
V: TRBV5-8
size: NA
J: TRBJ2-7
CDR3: CASSLYRGPYEQYF
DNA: TGTGCCAGCAGCTTGTACAGGGGGCCCTACGAGCAGTACTTC

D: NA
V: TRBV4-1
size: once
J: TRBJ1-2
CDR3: CASSQLTTTTNYGYTF
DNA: TGCGCCAGCAGCCAATTAACTACGACAACTAACTATGGCTACACCTTC

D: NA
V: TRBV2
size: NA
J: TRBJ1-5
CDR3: CASRRGPNQPQHF
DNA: TGTGCCAGCAGGAGGGGTCCTAATCAGCCCCAGCATTTT

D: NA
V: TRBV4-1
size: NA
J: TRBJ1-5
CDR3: CASSQGGQAINQPQHF
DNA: TGCGCCAGCAGCCAAGGTGGGCAGGCGATCAATCAGCCCCAGCATTTT

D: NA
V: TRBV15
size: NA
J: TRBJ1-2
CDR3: CATSRVEGGLNGYTF
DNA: TGTGCCACCAGCAGAGTGGAGGGGGGGTTAAATGGCTACACCTTC

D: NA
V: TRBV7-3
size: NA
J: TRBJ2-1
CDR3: CASSNTEGRQVF
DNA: TGTGCCAGCAGCAATACAGAAGGGAGGCAGGTCTTC

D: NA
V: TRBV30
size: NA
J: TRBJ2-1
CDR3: CAWSLGVGQFF
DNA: TGTGCCTGGAGTCTGGGGGTAGGGCAGTTCTTC

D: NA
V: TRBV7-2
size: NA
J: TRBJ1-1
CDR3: CASSFGRATEAFF
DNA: TGTGCCAGCAGCTTTGGCAGGGCCACTGAAGCTTTCTTT

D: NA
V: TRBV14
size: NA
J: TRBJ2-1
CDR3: CASSQVVGGEQFF
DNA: TGTGCCAGCAGCCAAGTAGTCGGCGGTGAGCAGTTCTTC

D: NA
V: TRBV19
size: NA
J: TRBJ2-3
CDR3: CASSPTADPFSTDTQYF
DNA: TGTGCCAGTAGTCCCACCGCTGACCCCTTTAGCACAGATACGCAGTATTTT

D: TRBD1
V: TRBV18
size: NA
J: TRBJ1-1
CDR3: CASSTKGQNHMNTEAFF
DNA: TGTGCCAGCTCGACAAAGGGACAGAACCACATGAACACTGAAGCTTTCTTT

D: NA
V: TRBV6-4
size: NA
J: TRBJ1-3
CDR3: CASSGQSYSYSGNTIYF
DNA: TGTGCCAGCAGTGGGCAGAGTTACTCCTACTCTGGAAACACCATATATTTT

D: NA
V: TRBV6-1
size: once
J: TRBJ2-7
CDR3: CASAHRGGSSYEQYF
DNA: TGTGCCAGCGCCCACCGGGGCGGGTCCTCCTACGAGCAGTACTTC

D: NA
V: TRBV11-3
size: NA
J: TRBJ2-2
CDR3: CASSLIFGGVTGELFF
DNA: TGTGCCAGCAGCTTAATTTTTGGCGGAGTAACCGGGGAGCTGTTTTTT

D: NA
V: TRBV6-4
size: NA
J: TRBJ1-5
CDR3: CASSVDGDQPQHF
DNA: TGTGCCAGCAGTGTAGACGGTGATCAGCCCCAGCATTTT

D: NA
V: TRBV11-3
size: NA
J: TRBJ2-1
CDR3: CASSLAGLQSEQFF
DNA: TGTGCCAGCAGCTTAGCAGGCTTGCAGAGTGAGCAGTTCTTC

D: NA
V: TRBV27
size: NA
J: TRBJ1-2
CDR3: CASSFARDGYGYTF
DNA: TGTGCCAGCAGTTTTGCCAGGGACGGCTATGGCTACACCTTC

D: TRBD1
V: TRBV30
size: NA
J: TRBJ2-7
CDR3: CACRQGLTYEQYF
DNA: TGTGCCTGTCGACAGGGGCTGACCTACGAGCAGTACTTC

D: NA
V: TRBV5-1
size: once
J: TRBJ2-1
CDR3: CASSYGSGYNEQFF
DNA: TGCGCCAGCAGCTACGGGAGTGGATACAATGAGCAGTTCTTC

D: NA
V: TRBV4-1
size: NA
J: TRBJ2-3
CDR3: CASSLGGVGPSTDTQYF
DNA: TGCGCCAGCAGCCTAGGTGGAGTTGGCCCCTCCACAGATACGCAGTATTTT

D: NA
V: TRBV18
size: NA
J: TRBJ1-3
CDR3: CASSPAGRSSGNTIYF
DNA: TGTGCCAGCTCACCCGCCGGCAGAAGCTCTGGAAACACCATATATTTT

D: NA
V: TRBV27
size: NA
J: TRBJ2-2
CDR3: CASSSRGTGELFF
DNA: TGTGCCAGCAGTTCCAGGGGCACCGGGGAGCTGTTTTTT

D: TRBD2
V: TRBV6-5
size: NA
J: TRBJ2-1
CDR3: CASGRGLQQFF
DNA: TGTGCCAGCGGGAGGGGTCTGCAGCAGTTCTTC

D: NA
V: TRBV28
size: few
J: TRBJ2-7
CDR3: CASSSQVGGQYF
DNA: TGTGCCAGCAGTTCCCAGGTGGGTGGGCAGTACTTC